The 15 T cell receptor beta chains given below trace back to one sample, sequenced in a study of identical twins. Via MiXCR, TCRdb re-called the 5' RACE reads, giving one row per CDR3 protein. The repertoire holds some 560,000 distinct CDR3 sequences, 9% to 10% seen once, with more than 2.5% in the top ten. The data were also submitted as part of a second study, on yellow fever vaccine responses in identical twins.

What was sequenced was PBMCs. The receptors shown here come from a woman in her late teens or twenties in good health.

V usage is TRBV29-1 and J usage is TRBJ1-2, with D possibly being TRBD1 (6 bases). The V and J ends lost 7 bases and 1 base respectively, with 13 bases between them. The CDR3 extends over 13 amino acids. Germline values: CDR1 SQVTM, CDR2 ANQGSEA. CDR3 sequence: CSARDKNNYGYTF. CDR3 coding DNA: TGCAGCGCTAGGGACAAGAATAACTATGGCTACACCTTC.

DNA of the CDR3: TGTGCCAGCAGCTCCATTTGGACAGGGGGCGAGCAGTACTTC. Encoded protein: CASSSIWTGGEQYF. J is TRBJ2-7 and V is TRBV7-9; 10 bases agree with TRBD1. The junction had 6 bases not matched to a gene; V was cut back by 4 bases and J by 6 bases. The germline gives CDR1 SEHNR, CDR2 FQNEAQ (reference sequence). The CDR3 is 14 amino acids.

This clonotype has ten or more counts. The genes are TRBV29-1 and TRBJ2-2, with 8 bases lining up with TRBD2. This CDR3 comprises 13 residues. CDR1 SQVTM and CDR2 ANQGSEA come from the germline V gene. This CDR3 reads CSSKAGGTGELFF. The CDR3 bases are TGCAGTTCAAAGGCGGGAGGTACCGGGGAGCTGTTTTTT.

In this sample, this clonotype turned up many times. The chain links TRBV7-3 to TRBJ1-2, with TRBD1 identical over 10 bases. Unmatched junction bases numbered 16, after V lost 2 bases and J lost 7 bases. There are 18 residues in the CDR3. From germline, CDR1 is SGHTA and CDR2 FQGTGA. CDR3 loop: CASSLDPLTGGHVSGYTF. In DNA form, the CDR3 reads TGTGCCAGCAGCTTAGACCCCTTGACAGGGGGCCATGTATCTGGCTACACCTTC.

The rearrangement uses TRBV20-1 and TRBJ2-5; no clear D. Germline-derived CDR1 and CDR2 are DFQATT and SNEGSKA (reference sequence). The CDR3 extends over 13 amino acids. Trimming pared 1 base from V and 0 bases from J, leaving 6 bases between. CDR3 loop: CSARGPNQETQYF. CDR3 bases: TGCAGTGCTAGAGGACCGAACCAAGAGACCCAGTACTTC.

Of note for this clonotype: The junction and the germline gene differ at one end; a read error may be behind it. This sequence joins TRBV7-2 and TRBJ2-1, with TRBD1 matching 12 bases. This CDR3 has 14 residues. The germline gives CDR1 SGHTA, CDR2 FQGNSA. In DNA, the CDR3 is TGTGTCAGCAGCTCCGGGACAGGGGGCGATGAGCAGTTCTTC. As protein: CVSSSGTGGDEQFF. Complete variable domain (other parts from reference TRBV7-2 and TRBJ2-1): GAGVSQSPSNKVTEKGKDVELRCDPISGHTALYWYRQSLGQGLEFLIYFQGNSAPDKSGLPSDRFSAERTGGSVSTLTIQRTQQEDSAVYLCVSSSGTGGDEQFFGPGTRLTVL.

This clonotype was seen only a few times. V gene TRBV20-1 combines with J gene TRBJ2-4; tentative D call: TRBD1 (6 bases). The CDR3 consists of 18 residues. CDR1 DFQATT and CDR2 SNEGSKA come from the germline V gene (reference sequence). The germline V and J ends were trimmed by 2 bases and 0 bases, with 20 bases remaining between them. Here the CDR3 reads CSARIIGQIPAAKNIQYF. The CDR3 DNA follows: TGCAGTGCTAGAATAATTGGACAGATACCAGCAGCCAAAAACATTCAGTACTTC.

The chain joins TRBV6-2 or TRBV6-3 to TRBJ2-1; tentative D call: TRBD2 (6 bases). Germline V gene lookup returns CDR1 MNHEY and CDR2 SVGEGT. Between the trimmed V and J ends, which lost 6 bases and 0 bases, there was a span of 18 bases. This CDR3 comprises 17 residues. In nucleotides, the CDR3 is TGTGCCAGCAGGGAACACGGGGGTAAGAGCTCCTACAATGAGCAGTTCTTC. Protein product: CASREHGGKSSYNEQFF.

This clonotype was found a few times. The V and J genes are TRBV5-5 and TRBJ2-3; no clear D. In germline, CDR1 is SGHKS, CDR2 YYEKEE (reference sequence). Trimming left V 1 base short and J 0 bases short, with 6 bases between. CDR3 length: 14 amino acids. The CDR3 coding sequence is TGTGCCAGCAGCTTGATCACAAGCACAGATACGCAGTATTTT. Its translation is CASSLITSTDTQYF.

This clonotype occurred many times. This chain joins TRBV12-3 or TRBV12-4 and TRBJ2-3, with D unresolved. Trimming took off 6 bases at V and 2 bases at J, with 18 bases between the two ends. The CDR3 is made up of 16 amino acids. CDR3 nucleotides: TGTGCCAGCAGGAAAATGGGCCTCCTAAACACAGATACGCAGTATTTT. Encoded protein: CASRKMGLLNTDTQYF.

This clonotype was detected ten times or more. V and J are TRBV24-1 and TRBJ2-7, with D tentatively TRBD1 (5 bases). This CDR3 region has 13 residues. The ends were cut back, 3 bases at V and 3 bases at J, with 8 bases in the middle. Germline V lookup: CDR1 KGHDR, CDR2 SFDVKD. The CDR3 nucleotides read TGTGCCACCAGTGATGTAGACAGCTACGAGCAGTACTTC. It encodes CATSDVDSYEQYF.

This clonotype appeared a few times. CDR3 amino acids: CSARVFGYGYTF. DNA of the CDR3: TGCAGTGCTAGAGTCTTCGGATATGGCTACACCTTC. V usage is TRBV20-1 and J usage is TRBJ1-2; D is ambiguous. Germline CDR1 is DFQATT and CDR2 is SNEGSKA (reference sequence). V lost 1 base and J 5 bases, leaving 8 bases between the germline ends. The CDR3 loop spans 12 amino acids.

V gene TRBV20-1 combines with J gene TRBJ2-3, with 7 bases matching TRBD1. The ends lost 3 bases at V and 3 bases at J; junction bases unmatched: 9. Looked up from germline, CDR1 is DFQATT and CDR2 is SNEGSKA (reference sequence). CDR3 length equals 15 residues. This CDR3 reads CSASEGRGFTDTQYF. The CDR3 nucleotides read TGCAGTGCTAGCGAGGGCAGGGGGTTTACAGATACGCAGTATTTT.

This clonotype was detected a few times. The chain recombines TRBV7-3 with TRBJ1-1; D call uncertain. The V end was cut by 5 bases, the J end by 5 bases, with 12 bases between. This CDR3 is 13 amino acids long. The V gene's germline CDR1 is SGHTA and CDR2 FQGTGA. The CDR3 reads CASSTTIETEAFF. In DNA form, the CDR3 reads TGTGCCAGCAGCACAACGATAGAGACTGAAGCTTTCTTT. Variable domain in full (rest from reference TRBV7-3 and TRBJ1-1): GAGVSQTPSNKVTEKGKYVELRCDPISGHTALYWYRQSLGQGPEFLIYFQGTGAADDSGLPNDRFFAVRPEGSVSTLKIQRTERGDSAVYLCASSTTIETEAFFGQGTRLTVV.

The J gene is TRBJ2-1, the V gene TRBV4-3; unclear D gene. CDR1 and CDR2 from the germline V gene are LGHNA and YSLEER. Trimming took off 0 bases at V and 0 bases at J, with 12 bases between the two ends. There are 17 residues in the CDR3. CDR3 DNA: TGCGCCAGCAGCCAAGACCCCGCAGCTACCTCCTACAATGAGCAGTTCTTC. It encodes CASSQDPAATSYNEQFF.